What follows are 7 T cell receptor beta chains derived from one specimen sequenced in a study of blood T cell repertoires in COVID-19 (dated by TCRdb to 2020 to 2021). The receptor library was made with the immunoSEQ multiplex PCR assay. TCRdb carries this immuneACCESS record with in-frame sequences only. Its versions omit some clonotypes, under half of them owing to an unresolved V gene in the studies checked, with the rest unexplained. This sample holds some 360,000 clones; over 85% were observed only once. The top ten clones comprise 3% to 4.5% of the sample. Sample: peripheral blood. These receptors were collected from a woman aged 55-75 years with COVID-19, enrolled during active disease.

This chain uses TRBV5-1 with TRBJ2-7, with 9 bases matching TRBD1. Germline assignment: CDR1 SGHRS and CDR2 YFSETQ. V gave up 3 bases and J gave up 5 bases; unmatched junction bases: 12. This CDR3 is 16 amino acids long. CDR3 protein: CASSWAGTGKNHEQYF. Here the CDR3 DNA reads TGCGCCAGCAGCTGGGCGGGGACAGGGAAAAACCACGAGCAGTACTTC.

On this clone itself: Lacking the conserved final phenylalanine or tryptophan, this CDR3 likely reflects a read error. J is TRBJ1-2 and V is TRBV11-2; the match to TRBD1 covers 7 bases. Germline trimming cut 5 bases from V and 5 bases from J; bases unmatched to any gene: 11. The CDR3 sequence is 15 residues long. Germline V lookup: CDR1 SGHAT, CDR2 FQNNGV. CDR3 in amino acids: CASSPSRTGAYGYTL. In DNA form, the CDR3 reads TGTGCCAGCAGCCCATCGCGAACAGGGGCATATGGCTACACCCTC.

With respect to this clone: Other DNA sequences of this sample code for an identical CDR3. V gene TRBV29-1 combines with J gene TRBJ1-1, with 10 nucleotides matching TRBD1. With V trimmed by 7 bases and J by 1 base, 3 bases remained unmatched. Germline CDR1 and CDR2: SQVTM and ANQGSEA. The length of the CDR3 is 13 residues. The CDR3 region is CSARQGANTEAFF. The CDR3 bases are TGCAGCGCTCGACAGGGGGCGAACACTGAAGCTTTCTTT. Complete variable domain (other parts from reference TRBV29-1 and TRBJ1-1): SAVISQKPSRDICQRGTSLTIQCQVDSQVTMMFWYRQQPGQSLTLIATANQGSEATYESGFVIDKFPISRPNLTFSTLTVSNMSPEDSSIYLCSARQGANTEAFFGQGTRLTVV.

The V gene is TRBV28, the J gene TRBJ1-1, with TRBD1 matching over 9 bases. CDR1 and CDR2 from the germline V gene are MDHEN and SYDVKM. The CDR3 covers 15 residues. Trimming cost V 4 bases and J 4 bases; bases outside gene matches: 7. Written as DNA, the CDR3 is TGTGCCAGCAGTTCTCCAGACAGGGGGATCACTGAAGCTTTCTTT. It encodes CASSSPDRGITEAFF.

This clone was counted once. This sequence joins TRBV4-1 and TRBJ2-1, with 8 bases fitting TRBD2. The CDR3 is 19 amino acids. The ends lost 0 bases at V and 0 bases at J; junction bases unmatched: 10. The V gene's germline CDR1 is MGHRA and CDR2 YSYEKL. The CDR3 DNA reads TGCGCCAGCAGCCAAGAAGGGGCCAGCGGGGGCGGCTCCTACAATGAGCAGTTCTTC. Translating it yields CASSQEGASGGGSYNEQFF.

This sequence joins TRBV28 and TRBJ1-2; the match to TRBD1 covers 9 bases. V shed 6 bases and J 5 bases; nucleotides not matched to a gene: 13. The V gene's germline CDR1 is MDHEN and CDR2 SYDVKM. This CDR3 spans 16 amino acids. The CDR3 DNA follows: TGTGCCAGCAGCTCCGGGGGAGGGACAGGGTATTATGGCTACACCTTC. This encodes CASSSGGGTGYYGYTF.

For the CDR3, the DNA is TGTGCCAGCAGCTTAGATCCGGGACAGGGGAAAACCGGGGAGCTGTTTTTT. Encoded protein: CASSLDPGQGKTGELFF. The genes are TRBV7-9 and TRBJ2-2; 10 positions agree with TRBD1. Germline-derived CDR1 and CDR2 are SEHNR and FQNEAQ (reference sequence). There are 17 residues in the CDR3. V lost 1 base to trimming and J lost 5 bases; unmatched junction nucleotides: 7.